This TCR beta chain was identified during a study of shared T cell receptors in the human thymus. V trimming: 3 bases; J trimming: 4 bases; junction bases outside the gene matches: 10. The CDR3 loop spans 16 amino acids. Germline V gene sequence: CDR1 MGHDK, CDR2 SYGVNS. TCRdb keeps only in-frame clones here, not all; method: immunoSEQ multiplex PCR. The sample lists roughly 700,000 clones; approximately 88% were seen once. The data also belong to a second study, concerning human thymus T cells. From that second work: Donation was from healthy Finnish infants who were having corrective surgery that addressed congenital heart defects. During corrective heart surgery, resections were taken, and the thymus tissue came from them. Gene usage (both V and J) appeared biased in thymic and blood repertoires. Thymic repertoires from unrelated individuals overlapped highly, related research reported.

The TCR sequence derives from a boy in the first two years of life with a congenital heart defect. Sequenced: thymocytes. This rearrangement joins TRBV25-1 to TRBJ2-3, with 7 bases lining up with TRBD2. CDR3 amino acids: CASSDSGLAEPDTQYF. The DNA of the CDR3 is TGTGCCAGCAGTGATAGCGGGCTAGCGGAACCAGATACGCAGTATTTT.